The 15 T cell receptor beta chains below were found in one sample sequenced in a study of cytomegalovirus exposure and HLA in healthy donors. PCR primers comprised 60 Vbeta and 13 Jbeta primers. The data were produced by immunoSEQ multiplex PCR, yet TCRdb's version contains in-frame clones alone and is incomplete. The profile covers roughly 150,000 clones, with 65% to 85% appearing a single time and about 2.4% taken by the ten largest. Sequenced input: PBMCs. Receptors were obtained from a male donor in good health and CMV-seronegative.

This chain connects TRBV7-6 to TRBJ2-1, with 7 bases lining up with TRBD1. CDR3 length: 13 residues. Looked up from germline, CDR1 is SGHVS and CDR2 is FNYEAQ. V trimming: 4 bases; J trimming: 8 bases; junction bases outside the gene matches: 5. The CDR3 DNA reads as TGTGCCAGCAGCTCGACAGGGAGCGATGAGCAGTTCTTC. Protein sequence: CASSSTGSDEQFF.

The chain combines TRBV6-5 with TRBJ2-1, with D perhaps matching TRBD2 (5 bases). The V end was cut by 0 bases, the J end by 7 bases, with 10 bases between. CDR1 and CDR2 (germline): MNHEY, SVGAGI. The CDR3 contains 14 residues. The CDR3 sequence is CASSYSGRRNEQFF. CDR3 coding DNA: TGTGCCAGCAGTTACTCGGGCAGGAGGAATGAGCAGTTCTTC.

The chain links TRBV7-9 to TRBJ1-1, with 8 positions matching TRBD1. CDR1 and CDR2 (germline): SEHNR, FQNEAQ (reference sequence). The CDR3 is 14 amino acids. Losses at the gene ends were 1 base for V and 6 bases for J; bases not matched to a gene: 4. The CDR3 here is CASSLGAGGSEAFF. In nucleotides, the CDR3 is TGTGCCAGCAGCTTAGGAGCAGGGGGCTCTGAAGCTTTCTTT. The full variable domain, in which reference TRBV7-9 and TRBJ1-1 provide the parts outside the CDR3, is DTGVSQNPRHKITKRGQNVTFRCDPISEHNRLYWYRQTLGQGPEFLTYFQNEAQLEKSRLLSDRFSAERPKGSFSTLEIQRTEQGDSAMYLCASSLGAGGSEAFFGQGTRLTVV.

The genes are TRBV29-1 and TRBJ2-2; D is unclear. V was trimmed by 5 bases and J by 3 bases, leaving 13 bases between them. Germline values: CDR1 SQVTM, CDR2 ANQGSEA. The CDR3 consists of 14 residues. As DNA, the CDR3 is TGCAGCGTTAGCGTCGAGACTTACACCGGGGAGCTGTTTTTT. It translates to CSVSVETYTGELFF.

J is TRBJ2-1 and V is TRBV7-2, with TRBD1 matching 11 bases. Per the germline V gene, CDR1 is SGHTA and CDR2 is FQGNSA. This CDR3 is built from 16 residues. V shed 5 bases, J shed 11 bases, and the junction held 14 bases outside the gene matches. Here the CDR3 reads CASSLGRDRGVWKQFF. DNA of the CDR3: TGTGCCAGCAGCCTCGGCCGGGACAGGGGGGTATGGAAGCAGTTCTTC.

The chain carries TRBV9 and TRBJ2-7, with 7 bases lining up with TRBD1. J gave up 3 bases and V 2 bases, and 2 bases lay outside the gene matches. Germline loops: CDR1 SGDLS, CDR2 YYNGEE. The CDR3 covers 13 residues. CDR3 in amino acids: CASSVGQDYEQYF. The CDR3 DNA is TGTGCCAGCAGCGTCGGACAGGACTACGAGCAGTACTTC. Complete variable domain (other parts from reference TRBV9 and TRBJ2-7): DSGVTQTPKHLITATGQRVTLRCSPRSGDLSVYWYQQSLDQGLQFLIQYYNGEERAKGNILERFSAQQFPDLHSELNLSSLELGDSALYFCASSVGQDYEQYFGPGTRLTVT.

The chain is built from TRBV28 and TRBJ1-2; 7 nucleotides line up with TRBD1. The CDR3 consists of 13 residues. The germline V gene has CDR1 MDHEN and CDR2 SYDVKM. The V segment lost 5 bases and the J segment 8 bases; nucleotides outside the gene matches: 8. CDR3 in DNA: TGTGCCAGCAGTCAAGGACAGGCTCGGGGCTACACCTTC. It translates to CASSQGQARGYTF.

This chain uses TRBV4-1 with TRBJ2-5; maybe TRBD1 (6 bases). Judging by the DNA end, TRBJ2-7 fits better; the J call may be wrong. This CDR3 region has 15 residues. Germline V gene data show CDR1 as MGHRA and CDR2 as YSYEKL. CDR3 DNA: TGCGCCAGCAGGTCTGGGACATTCGGCTCCTACGAGCAGTACTTC. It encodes CASRSGTFGSYEQYF.

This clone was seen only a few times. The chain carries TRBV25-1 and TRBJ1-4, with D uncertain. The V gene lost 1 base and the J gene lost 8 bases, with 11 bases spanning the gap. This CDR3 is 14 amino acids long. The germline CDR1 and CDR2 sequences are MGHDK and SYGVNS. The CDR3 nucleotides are TGTGCCAGCAGTGAATCAAGGGCGGGGGAAAAACTGTTTTTT. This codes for CASSESRAGEKLFF.

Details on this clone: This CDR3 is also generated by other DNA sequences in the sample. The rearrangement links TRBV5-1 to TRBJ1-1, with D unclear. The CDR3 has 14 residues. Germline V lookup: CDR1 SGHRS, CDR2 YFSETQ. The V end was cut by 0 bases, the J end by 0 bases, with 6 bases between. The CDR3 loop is CASSLDSMNTEAFF. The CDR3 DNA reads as TGCGCCAGCAGCTTGGATAGCATGAACACTGAAGCTTTCTTT.

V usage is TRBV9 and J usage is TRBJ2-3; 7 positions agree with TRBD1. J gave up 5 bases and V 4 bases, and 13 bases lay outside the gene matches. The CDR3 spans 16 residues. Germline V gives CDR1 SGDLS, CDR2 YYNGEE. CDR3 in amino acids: CASSTFRQGPGDTQYF. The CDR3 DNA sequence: TGTGCCAGCAGCACCTTTCGACAGGGCCCGGGAGATACGCAGTATTTT.

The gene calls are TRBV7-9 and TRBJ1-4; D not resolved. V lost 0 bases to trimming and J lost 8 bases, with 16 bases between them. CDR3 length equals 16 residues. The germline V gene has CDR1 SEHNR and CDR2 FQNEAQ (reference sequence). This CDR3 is CASSLASGEASEKLFF. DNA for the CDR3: TGTGCCAGCAGCTTAGCGTCTGGAGAGGCAAGCGAAAAACTGTTTTTT.

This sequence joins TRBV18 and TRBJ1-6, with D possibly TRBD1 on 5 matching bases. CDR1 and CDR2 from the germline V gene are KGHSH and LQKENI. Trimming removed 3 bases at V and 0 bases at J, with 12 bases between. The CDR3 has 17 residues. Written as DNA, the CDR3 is TGTGCCAGCTCACCTAAGACAGCCGGCTCCTATAATTCACCCCTCCACTTT. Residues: CASSPKTAGSYNSPLHF. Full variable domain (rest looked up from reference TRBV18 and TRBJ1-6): NAGVMQNPRHLVRRRGQEARLRCSPMKGHSHVYWYRQLPEEGLKFMVYLQKENIIDESGMPKERFSAEFPKEGPSILRIQQVVRGDSAAYFCASSPKTAGSYNSPLHFGNGTRLTVT.

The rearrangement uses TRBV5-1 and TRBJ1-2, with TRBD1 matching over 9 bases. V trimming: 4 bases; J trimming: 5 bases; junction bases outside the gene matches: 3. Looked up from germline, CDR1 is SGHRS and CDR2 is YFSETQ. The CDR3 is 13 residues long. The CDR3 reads CASSMGQGYGYTF. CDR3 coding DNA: TGCGCCAGCAGCATGGGACAGGGATATGGCTACACCTTC.

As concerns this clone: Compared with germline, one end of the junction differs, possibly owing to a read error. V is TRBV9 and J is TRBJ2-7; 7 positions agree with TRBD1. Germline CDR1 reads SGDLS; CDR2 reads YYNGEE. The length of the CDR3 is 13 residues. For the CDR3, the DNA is TGTGCCAGCAGGGTAGCCCTAACAGGGGAATACCACTTC. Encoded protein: CASRVALTGEYHF.